This TCR beta chain comes out of a study of T-cell memory formation after mild COVID-19. Study summary: TCR clusters were mostly confined to one donor each.

Turning to this clonotype: Its antigen remains unknown.

Notes on the study in general: Contracting CD4+ clones lay largely in CM and EM, with CD8+ ones residing in EMRA.

V shed 6 bases, J shed 7 bases, and the junction held 11 bases outside the gene matches. The CDR3 contains 14 residues. CDR1 is MDHEN, CDR2 SYDVKM, per germline. TCRdb analysed the 5' RACE reads with MiXCR anew, one entry per CDR3 protein. The sample has hundreds of thousands of distinct CDR3 sequences; about 15% are singletons. Material: PBMCs or a T cell subset sorted from them (not recorded which). The rearrangement uses TRBV28 and TRBJ2-7, with 8 bases matching TRBD1. The receptor was isolated from a man aged 18 to 30 who had mild COVID-19 (a few samples of this study predate the infection). Cell type and time point are not known. CDR3 coding DNA: TGTGCCAGCAGCCGCCCCGACAGGGGTGGGGAGCAGTACGTC. Protein: CASSRPDRGGEQYV.